This passage covers 17 T cell receptor beta chains from one sample sequenced in a study of Tregs in tolerant kidney transplant recipients. Repertoires were generated with immunoSEQ multiplex PCR, while TCRdb's copy carries only in-frame clones and drops some. Its clone listing holds roughly 50,000 clones. Source: CD4+ T cells from blood, taken before the transplant. The receptors were gathered from a human donor who received a combined kidney and bone marrow transplant.

A note on this clone: Coverage ceases 3 residues before the CDR3 finishes, and the germline J gene fills in the end. The chain is built from TRBV2 and TRBJ2-2; D is possibly TRBD2 (6 bases). The ends were cut back, 7 bases at V and 7 bases at J, with 19 bases in the middle. This CDR3 spans 15 amino acids. Germline V gene sequence: CDR1 SNHLY, CDR2 FYNNEI. This CDR3 reads CASKRRGAEGGELFF. Incomplete CDR3 DNA: TGTGCCAGCAAGCGCCGCGGGGCTGAGGGCGGGGAG.

To note about this clone: From the germline J gene comes the end of the CDR3, since the read stops 3 residues before it. The chain recombines TRBV19 with TRBJ2-4, with D maybe TRBD1 (6 bases). V was cut by 5 bases and J by 1 base, with 15 bases left in between. The CDR3 covers 16 residues. CDR1 is LNHDA, CDR2 SQIVND, per germline (reference sequence). The CDR3 loop is CASSVQGLMAKNIQYF. The DNA read from the CDR3 is TGTGCCAGTAGTGTCCAGGGGCTGATGGCCAAAAACATT.

Turning to this clone: The read comes to an end 3 residues before the CDR3 does, leaving the germline J gene to fill in the end. The genes are TRBV5-6 and TRBJ1-4; D is ambiguous. Germline CDR1 SGHDT, CDR2 YYEEEE. With 0 bases removed from V and 8 bases from J, the gap between germline ends came to 11 bases. CDR3 length: 14 amino acids. The covered CDR3 bases are TGTGCCAGCAGCTTGGGAGGTAACAGAGAAAAA. Translation: CASSLGGNREK. The entire CDR3 reads CASSLGGNREKLFF.

To note about this clone: The CDR3 end falls 3 residues outside the read, so it is completed with the germline J gene. This rearrangement joins TRBV10-3 to TRBJ2-7, with 8 bases matching TRBD1. The CDR3 extends over 15 amino acids. The V and J ends lost 6 bases and 2 bases, in that order; junction bases with no gene match: 9. CDR1 and CDR2 (germline): ENHRY, SYGVKD. The part of the CDR3 DNA that was read is TGTGCCATCAGCCCTAAGAGGACAGGGACCTACGAG. Translating gives CAISPKRTGTYE. In full, the CDR3 reads CAISPKRTGTYEQYF.

Comment on this clone: The read is 3 residues too short to cover the CDR3 end, so that end is filled in from the germline J gene. The chain has TRBV11-2 and TRBJ2-2; 7 nucleotides align to TRBD1. From germline, CDR1 is SGHAT and CDR2 FQNNGV. The CDR3 totals 15 residues. V lost 2 bases and J lost 8; bases outside the gene matches: 8. The CDR3 is CASSLSTGPVGELFF. Partial CDR3 DNA: TGTGCCAGCAGCTTATCGACAGGGCCTGTAGGGGAG. Complete variable domain (other parts from reference TRBV11-2 and TRBJ2-2): EAGVAQSPRYKIIEKRQSVAFWCNPISGHATLYWYQQILGQGPKLLIQFQNNGVVDDSQLPKDRFSAERLKGVDSTLKIQPAKLEDSAVYLCASSLSTGPVGELFFGEGSRLTVL.

Regarding this clone: The CDR3 end falls 3 residues outside the read, so it is completed with the germline J gene. This chain connects TRBV6-2 or TRBV6-3 to TRBJ1-2; TRBD1 matches 7 bases. The CDR3 contains 15 residues. V shed 5 bases and J 4 bases; nucleotides not matched to a gene: 10. Germline V gene sequence: CDR1 MNHEY, CDR2 SVGEGT. CDR3 DNA (partial): TGTGCCAGCAGTCCGAGGGACAGACACACCTATGGC. This translates into CASSPRDRHTYG. The complete CDR3 sequence is CASSPRDRHTYGYTF.

Comment on this clone: Read sequence stops 3 residues before the CDR3 end, and the germline J gene provides the missing end. The chain is built from TRBV7-2 and TRBJ1-3; 8 positions match TRBD1. The CDR3 runs to 15 residues. Germline V CDR1 and CDR2: SGHTA, FQGNSA. Germline trimming cut 1 base from V and 2 bases from J; bases unmatched to any gene: 1. CDR3 sequence reads: CASSLGRGPGNTIYF. CDR3 DNA, as far as it was read: TGTGCCAGCAGCTTAGGCAGGGGGCCTGGAAACACC.

In the case of this clone: With the read ending 3 residues before the CDR3 end, the germline J gene is used to fill in that end. The rearrangement links TRBV18 to TRBJ1-5; D is unclear. CDR3 size: 13 residues. V was cut by 5 bases and J by 3 bases, with 8 bases left in between. The germline V gene encodes CDR1 KGHSH and CDR2 LQKENI. The CDR3 region is CASSENTNQPQHF. The DNA read from the CDR3 is TGTGCCAGCTCAGAGAACACCAATCAGCCC.

As for this clone: With the read ending 3 residues before the CDR3 end, the germline J gene is used to fill in that end. The V gene is TRBV7-6, the J gene TRBJ2-5, with D unresolved. Looked up from germline, CDR1 is SGHVS and CDR2 is FNYEAQ. The CDR3 runs to 12 residues. Trimming removed 5 bases from V and 5 bases from J, with 9 bases in between. The CDR3 sequence is CASSRNGETQYF. The sequenced part of the CDR3 DNA is TGTGCCAGCAGCCGGAACGGGGAGACC.

Regarding this clone: The missing CDR3 end, 3 residues past where the read stops, is filled in from the germline J gene. The chain links TRBV19 to TRBJ1-6; 9 bases line up with TRBD1. The germline gives CDR1 LNHDA, CDR2 SQIVND (reference sequence). The CDR3 spans 15 residues. The junction had 3 bases not matched to a gene; V was cut back by 6 bases and J by 3 bases. This chain's CDR3 is CASSPGQGYNSPLHF. The CDR3 DNA, read in part, is TGTGCCAGTAGCCCGGGACAGGGCTATAATTCACCC.

In the case of this clone: Sequencing ends 3 residues short of the CDR3 end; the germline J gene provides the rest. This chain connects TRBV19 to TRBJ2-1; D is uncertain. Germline V lookup: CDR1 LNHDA, CDR2 SQIVND (reference sequence). V was cut by 6 bases and J by 4 bases, with 7 bases left in between. This CDR3 is 12 amino acids long. CDR3 residues: CASSARYNEQFF. CDR3 DNA (partial): TGTGCCAGTAGCGCTAGATACAATGAG.

The sequenced CDR3 bases are TGTGCCAGCAGTGATGCAAGGCGGAAGGGGTACTATGGC. Translated: CASSDARRKGYYG. The full CDR3 protein is CASSDARRKGYYGYTF. This chain uses TRBV6-1 with TRBJ1-2, with D perhaps matching TRBD1 (5 bases). Coverage ceases 3 residues before the CDR3 finishes, and the germline J gene fills in the end. Germline CDR1 is MNHNS and CDR2 is SASEGT. V dropped 3 bases and J dropped 3 bases, with 17 bases sitting between them. This CDR3 is built from 16 residues.

The covered CDR3 bases are TGTGCCAGCAGTCGACAGGAGATGACTCAAGAGACC. This encodes CASSRQEMTQET. The full CDR3 protein is CASSRQEMTQETQYF. V usage is TRBV2 and J usage is TRBJ2-5; perhaps TRBD1 as D (6 bases). The sequenced fragment ends 3 residues before the CDR3 boundary, so the rest is inferred from the germline J gene. V lost 5 bases and J 2 bases, leaving 15 bases between the germline ends. CDR3 length: 15 amino acids. Germline CDR1 SNHLY, CDR2 FYNNEI.

Worth noting for this clone: The read halts 3 residues ahead of the CDR3 end, with the missing end drawn from the germline J gene. The chain couples TRBV19 to TRBJ2-7, with TRBD2 matching over 7 bases. V was pared by 3 bases and J by 6 bases, with 14 bases of the junction left unmatched. The germline V gene has CDR1 LNHDA and CDR2 SQIVND (reference sequence). The CDR3 consists of 16 residues. CDR3: CASSMTSGGGEGEQYF. The DNA read from the CDR3 is TGTGCCAGTAGTATGACGTCCGGTGGGGGGGAAGGCGAG.

Worth noting for this clone: The CDR3 goes on 3 residues after the read ends, and that part is filled in from the germline J gene. The chain is built from TRBV20-1 and TRBJ2-6; D is uncertain. This CDR3 contains 16 residues. Looked up from germline, CDR1 is DFQATT and CDR2 is SNEGSKA (reference sequence). Trimming shortened V by 0 bases and J by 0 bases, and 9 bases separated the two germline ends. CDR3 amino acids: CSARDTSVSGANVLTF. The CDR3 bases that were read are TGCAGTGCTAGAGATACTTCCGTCTCTGGGGCCAACGTC.

On this clone: The read terminates 3 residues ahead of where the CDR3 ends, so the germline J gene completes it. The rearrangement links TRBV5-1 to TRBJ1-1; D possibly corresponds to TRBD1 (6 bases). The CDR3 covers 14 residues. V lost 5 bases and J lost 5, with 16 bases in between. From germline, CDR1 is SGHRS and CDR2 YFSETQ. The DNA read from the CDR3 is TGCGCCAGCAGTCCAGGGGCGGGGGAGACTGAA. Protein product: CASSPGAGETE. The full-length CDR3 reads as CASSPGAGETEAFF.

On this clone: Read data end 3 residues before the CDR3 end; the end is taken from the germline J gene. V gene TRBV18 combines with J gene TRBJ2-7, with 10 bases identical to TRBD2. Losses at the gene ends were 2 bases for V and 3 bases for J; bases not matched to a gene: 4. CDR1 and CDR2 (germline): KGHSH, LQKENI. This CDR3 is built from 15 residues. The CDR3 protein is CASSPGASGSYEQYF. CDR3 bases read: TGTGCCAGCTCACCAGGGGCTAGCGGGAGCTACGAG.